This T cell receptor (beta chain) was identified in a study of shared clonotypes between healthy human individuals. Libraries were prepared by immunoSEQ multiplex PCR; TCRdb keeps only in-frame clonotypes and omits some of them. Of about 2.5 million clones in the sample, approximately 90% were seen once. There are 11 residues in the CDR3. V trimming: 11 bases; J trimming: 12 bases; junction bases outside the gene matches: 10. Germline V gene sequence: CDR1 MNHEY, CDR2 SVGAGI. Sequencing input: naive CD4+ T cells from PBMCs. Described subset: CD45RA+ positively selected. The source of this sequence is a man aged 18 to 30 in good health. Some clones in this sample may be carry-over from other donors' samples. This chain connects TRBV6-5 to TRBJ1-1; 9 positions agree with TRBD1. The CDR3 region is CAGGQGISSFF. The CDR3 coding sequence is TGTGCCGGAGGACAGGGGATAAGTTCTTTCTTT.